This is a list of T cell receptor beta chains from one sample in a study of Siglec-9 on CD8 T cells in melanoma. Produced via immunoSEQ multiplex PCR; TCRdb's table is partial and in-frame only. The sample shows about 36,000 clones, about four fifths of them seen only once. The material sequenced was Siglec-9- CD8+ T cells sorted from blood. The receptors were gathered from a human donor in good health. Each CDR3 is given with its conserved first and last residue. The D gene is left open where the match is weak. Part of the rows lack a size; the others show once, few, many or a class for expanded clones.

j_call clone_size d_call v_call cdr3_nt cdr3_aa
TRBJ2-5 . . TRBV21-1 TGTGCCAGCAGCAAAGGGCAGCTTGAAGAGACCCAGTACTTC CASSKGQLEETQYF
TRBJ2-3 . TRBD2 TRBV7-8 TGTGCCAGCAGCTTATACGTGGGACTAACCACAGATACGCAGTATTTT CASSLYVGLTTDTQYF
TRBJ1-1 few . TRBV30 TGTGCCTGGGCCCAAAACACTGAAGCTTTCTTT CAWAQNTEAFF
TRBJ2-2 . . TRBV4-2 TGTGCCAGCAGCCTAGAAAACAGGGAGAACACCGGGGAGCTGTTTTTT CASSLENRENTGELFF
TRBJ2-1 . TRBD2 TRBV7-3 TGTGCCAGCAGCCTACTAGCGTCCCACAATGAGCAGTTCTTC CASSLLASHNEQFF
TRBJ2-7 . . TRBV2 TGTGCCAGCAGTGAGATGGCCAGCGCGCCCGGTTACGAGCAGTACTTC CASSEMASAPGYEQYF
TRBJ2-7 . . TRBV6-5 TGTGCCAGCAGTTACTCGAGTAGCGGTTCCTACGAGCAGTACTTC CASSYSSSGSYEQYF
TRBJ1-2 . TRBD1 TRBV6-5 TGTGCCAGCAGTTACTCAGGACAGGGGGGTGGCTACACCTTC CASSYSGQGGGYTF
TRBJ2-7 . TRBD2 TRBV4-1 TGCGCCAGCAGCCAAGTTACGGGAGGTTCCAAGCGGCAGTACTTC CASSQVTGGSKRQYF
TRBJ1-5 . TRBD1 TRBV5-6 TGTGCCAGCAGCTTAGGACAGGGGGGTCAGCCCCAGCATTTT CASSLGQGGQPQHF
TRBJ2-2 . TRBD1 TRBV2 TGTGCCAGCAGCCCGCAGGGGGCGTTGAACACCGGGGAGCTGTTTTTT CASSPQGALNTGELFF
TRBJ1-1 few . TRBV19 TGTGCCAGTAGTATAGTCAGCCTGAACACTGAAGCTTTCTTT CASSIVSLNTEAFF
TRBJ2-5 . . TRBV28 TGTGCCAGCAGTTTATACGGCTCGGGGACTTATGGGAGCCTGGAGACCCAGTACTTC CASSLYGSGTYGSLETQYF
TRBJ1-2 . . TRBV6-5 TGTGCCAGCAGTTACGGGGCTGTTGGCTACACCTTC CASSYGAVGYTF
TRBJ1-2 once TRBD1 TRBV9 TGTGCCAGCAGCGACGACAGGGGATATGGCTACACCTTC CASSDDRGYGYTF
TRBJ2-7 . . TRBV1 TGCACCAGCAGCCAAGATTTCAAGGTAATTCCGCGATCCTACGAGCAGTACTTC CTSSQDFKVIPRSYEQYF
TRBJ2-5 . . TRBV28 TGTGCCAGCAGTTTATCCCCCCCACGGGGTGAGGAGACCCAGTACTTC CASSLSPPRGEETQYF
TRBJ2-5 . TRBD1 TRBV7-3 TGTGCCAGCAGCTTTGGGACAGGGAAAGAGACCCAGTACTTC CASSFGTGKETQYF
TRBJ2-7 few . TRBV7-9 TGTGCCAGCAGCTTAGTTGGGGCAAGGCCTACCTACGAGCAGTACTTC CASSLVGARPTYEQYF
TRBJ1-2 . . TRBV11-2 TGTGCCAGCAGCTTGTGGGACGATAACTATGGCTACACCTTC CASSLWDDNYGYTF
TRBJ2-7 . TRBD2 TRBV10-3 TGTGCCATCAGTGTGCGGGAGCTTGGTGAGCAGTACTTC CAISVRELGEQYF
TRBJ2-5 . . TRBV2 TGTGCCAGCATCGCTAGCAAAGAGACCCAGTACTTC CASIASKETQYF
TRBJ1-2 . . TRBV6-5 TGTGCCAGCAGTGGAGGGATCTATGGCTACACCTTC CASSGGIYGYTF
TRBJ2-1 . TRBD1 TRBV28 TGTGCCAGCAGAACCTACGGACAGGGTTATAATGAGCAGTTCTTC CASRTYGQGYNEQFF
TRBJ1-5 . . TRBV4-1 TGCGCCAGCAGGGGGGCCCTCAATCAGCCCCAGCATTTT CASRGALNQPQHF
TRBJ2-7 . . TRBV9 TGTGCCAGCAGCGTAGATCCTAGCGAGGCCTACGAGCAGTACTTC CASSVDPSEAYEQYF
TRBJ2-6 . . TRBV30 TGTGCCTGGAGTCAGGGGTCTGGGGCCAACGTCCTGACTTTC CAWSQGSGANVLTF
TRBJ2-7 . . TRBV30 TGTGCCTGGAGTACAGCTACCTACGAGCAGTACTTC CAWSTATYEQYF
TRBJ1-1 few . TRBV5-1 TGCGCCAGCAGCTTGGAAGGATCGAACACTGAAGCTTTCTTT CASSLEGSNTEAFF
TRBJ2-5 . . TRBV14 TGTGCCAGCAGCCCCTGGGGCGGGGAGACCCAGTACTTC CASSPWGGETQYF
TRBJ2-7 once TRBD1 TRBV5-6 TGTGCCAGCAGCTTGGGGGACAGAGAGCTCCTCGGATCCGAGCAGTACTTC CASSLGDRELLGSEQYF
TRBJ2-6 . . TRBV7-3 TGTGCCAGCGGGTTCCAGGGCTCTGGGGCCAACGTCCTGACTTTC CASGFQGSGANVLTF
TRBJ1-4 . TRBD1 TRBV2 TGTGCCAGCAGTGTGGTAAAGGGGGCGGCAACTAATGAAAAACTGTTTTTT CASSVVKGAATNEKLFF
TRBJ1-1 . . TRBV27 TGTGCCAGCAGTTTATACCCCGGCCCGAACACTGAAGCTTTCTTT CASSLYPGPNTEAFF
TRBJ1-2 . . TRBV6-5 TGTGCCAGCAGCTCGACAGAGTATGGCTACACCTTC CASSSTEYGYTF
TRBJ2-7 . . TRBV4-1 TGCGCCAGCAGCCAAGATGTGACAGGTAGGATCTACGAGCAGTACTTC CASSQDVTGRIYEQYF
TRBJ1-2 . TRBD1 TRBV5-6 TGTGCCAGCAGCACCGGGACAGCGAACTATGGCTACACCTTC CASSTGTANYGYTF
TRBJ2-1 . . TRBV6-5 TGTGCCAGCAGTTATGGGGCGGAGCAGTTCTTC CASSYGAEQFF
TRBJ2-2 once . TRBV4-1 TGCGCCAGCAGCCAAGGAACCGACCCCAGCGAACCCCACACCGGGGAGCTGTTTTTT CASSQGTDPSEPHTGELFF
TRBJ2-1 once . TRBV13 TGTGCCAGCAGCTTAGGGGGCTTTGAGCAGTTCTTC CASSLGGFEQFF
TRBJ1-1 . . TRBV7-9 TGTGCCAGCAGCTCCCTTCAGGGGGAAGCTTTCTTT CASSSLQGEAFF
TRBJ1-5 . . TRBV7-2 TGTGCCAGCAGCTTAATTTCCAATCAGCCCCAGCATTTT CASSLISNQPQHF